The entry below describes one T cell receptor (beta chain). What it binds is unknown. This sample is part of a study of cytomegalovirus exposure and HLA in healthy donors. This PCR relied on a set of 60 Vbeta primers and 13 Jbeta primers. The repertoire was sequenced with immunoSEQ multiplex PCR; TCRdb's copy has only in-frame clones and lacks some. The repertoire consists of around 99,000 clones, with 69% occurring once and the leading ten covering about 5.5%. The CDR3 extends over 11 amino acids. Germline-derived CDR1 and CDR2 are LNHDA and SQIVND (reference sequence). V lost 1 base, J lost 8 bases, and 5 bases lay in between. Study results and caveats: TCR beta V- and J-gene trimming was later associated with a missense DCLRE1C variant. The authors later found TCR association rates varying by HLA locus, with DRB1 most and HLA-C fewest.

Samples came from healthy bone marrow donors. The study sampled nominally healthy donors, though unrecorded immune exposures were likely. The sequenced sample consisted of PBMCs. The chain has TRBV19 and TRBJ1-1; D is unresolved. The sequence came from a woman aged 70-85 years in good health and CMV-seropositive. The CDR3 spells CASSIASEAFF. The CDR3 DNA reads as TGTGCCAGTAGTATAGCCTCCGAAGCTTTCTTT.